Sample share makes the clone carrying this TCR beta chain medium-sized. The CDR3 consists of 15 residues. Trimming cost V 5 bases and J 5 bases; bases outside gene matches: 7. Germline lookup yields CDR1 LGHNA and CDR2 YSLEER. Each CDR3 protein gets one entry after TCRdb re-called the multiplex PCR reads with MiXCR. This sample has approximately 13,000 distinct CDR3 sequences, with 45% to 50% found just once. These data belong to a study of breast tumors, draining lymph nodes, adjacent tissues. Sequenced sample: tumor-adjacent breast tissue. This clonotype originated in a female donor with breast cancer. Some clones in this sample may be carry-over from other donors' samples. V usage is TRBV4-3 and J usage is TRBJ2-3; 10 bases align to TRBD1. CDR3 coding DNA: TGCGCCAGCAGCATCCGGGACAGGGGACAAGATACGCAGTATTTT. It yields the protein CASSIRDRGQDTQYF.